Each of the 28 T cell receptor beta chains below was sequenced from the same sample in a study of low-dose radiotherapy and immunotherapy resistance in tumors. Time point here: before trial treatment. Primers used for first-strand cDNA, a TRAV- and TRBV-specific set, covered both alpha and beta chains. TCR amplification involved 15 to 20 PCR cycles with a constant-region primer and V-primer adapter. TCRdb reanalysed the reads using MiXCR and keeps one entry per CDR3 protein. The sample has tens of thousands of distinct CDR3 sequences; 20% to 25% are singletons. The sequencing here drew on PBMCs, taken before treatment. These receptor sequences come from a male donor with prostate cancer.

This clonotype was seen repeatedly, ten times or more. The rearrangement uses TRBV29-1 and TRBJ2-7; possible D gene TRBD1, 5 bases. The germline gives CDR1 SQVTM, CDR2 ANQGSEA. This CDR3 contains 12 residues. The V end lost 5 bases, the J end lost 0 bases, and 8 bases lay between the germline ends. CDR3: CSVLGDSYEQYF. The DNA of the CDR3 is TGCAGCGTTCTAGGGGACTCCTACGAGCAGTACTTC.

The chain combines TRBV5-4 with TRBJ2-5, with 10 bases lining up with TRBD1. The J segment lost 5 bases and the V segment lost 3 bases, leaving 10 bases of the junction unmatched. The CDR3 contains 16 residues. Germline values: CDR1 SGHNT, CDR2 YYREEE (reference sequence). As DNA, the CDR3 is TGTGCCAGCAGCTATGGGGACAGGGGCGCGAGGGAGACCCAGTACTTC. It codes for CASSYGDRGARETQYF.

Comment on this clonotype: A far larger clone is one nucleotide away, so this likely arose from a read error. The V gene is TRBV11-2, the J gene TRBJ2-7; D perhaps matches TRBD2 (7 bases). This CDR3 has 17 amino acids. Germline assignment: CDR1 SGHAT and CDR2 FQNNGV. The ends were cut back, 2 bases at V and 7 bases at J, with 24 bases in the middle. In DNA form, the CDR3 reads TGTGCCAGCAGCTTAAGTGGGGGGGCCGGGGTTTACAATGAGCAGTACTTC. Translating it yields CASSLSGGAGVYNEQYF.

This clonotype was seen ten or more times. The chain has TRBV5-1 and TRBJ2-5; 7 nucleotides agree with TRBD2. Looked up from germline, CDR1 is SGHRS and CDR2 is YFSETQ. This CDR3 is 14 amino acids long. J was trimmed by 3 bases and V by 3 bases; bases with no gene match: 5. The CDR3 reads CASSWGAGEETQYF. The DNA of the CDR3 is TGCGCCAGCAGCTGGGGCGCGGGGGAAGAGACCCAGTACTTC.

A remark on this clonotype: One junction end does not reproduce the germline sequence, and a read error may be involved. The J gene is TRBJ2-2, the V gene TRBV6-6; no clear D. The CDR3 runs 13 residues. Per the germline V gene, CDR1 is MNHNY and CDR2 is SVGAGI (reference sequence). The CDR3 DNA reads as TGTGCCGGCAGTCACAAGAACACCGGGGAGCTGTTTTTT. Translation gives CAGSHKNTGELFF.

This sequence joins TRBV5-4 and TRBJ2-1; TRBD2 matches 10 bases. Per the germline V gene, CDR1 is SGHNT and CDR2 is YYREEE (reference sequence). V gave up 3 bases and J gave up 0 bases; unmatched junction bases: 6. The CDR3 is 17 amino acids. The CDR3 nucleotides are TGTGCCAGCAGCTCCACTAGCGGGATTATCTCCTACAATGAGCAGTTCTTC. The encoded protein is CASSSTSGIISYNEQFF.

This clonotype was seen at least ten times. The genes are TRBV12-3 or TRBV12-4 and TRBJ1-2; TRBD1 might be the D (6 bases). V lost 6 bases and J 4 bases, leaving 12 bases between the germline ends. The CDR3 is 13 residues long. CDR3 loop: CASRLDSIYGYTF. CDR3 nucleotides: TGTGCCAGCAGGCTGGACAGTATCTATGGCTACACCTTC.

Many counts were recorded for this clonotype. This chain connects TRBV9 to TRBJ1-1, with a tentative D call TRBD1 (6 bases). The V gene lost 0 bases and the J gene lost 0 bases, with 9 bases spanning the gap. The CDR3 is 15 residues long. Germline V CDR1 and CDR2: SGDLS, YYNGEE. The CDR3 loop reads CASSVGGRMNTEAFF. CDR3 nucleotides: TGTGCCAGCAGCGTAGGGGGGCGAATGAACACTGAAGCTTTCTTT.

The chain links TRBV20-1 to TRBJ2-3; D is unclear. The V end was cut by 6 bases, the J end by 0 bases, with 13 bases between. This CDR3 contains 14 residues. Looked up from germline, CDR1 is DFQATT and CDR2 is SNEGSKA (reference sequence). CDR3 in amino acids: CSAYWQDSTDTQYF. The CDR3 DNA reads TGCAGTGCCTATTGGCAAGACAGCACAGATACGCAGTATTTT.

This clonotype has a count of ten or more. The genes are TRBV5-4 and TRBJ1-2; maybe TRBD1 (5 bases). Germline V gene data show CDR1 as SGHNT and CDR2 as YYREEE (reference sequence). Deletions cut 3 bases from V and 3 bases from J, with 15 bases between. CDR3 length: 15 amino acids. CDR3 nucleotides: TGTGCCAGCAGCTCCTCCCGGGGCGACTACTATGGCTACACCTTC. It yields the protein CASSSSRGDYYGYTF.

On this clonotype itself: A far larger clone is off by one base, so a read error is likely. This rearrangement joins TRBV10-2 to TRBJ2-5; D ambiguous. Trimming took off 2 bases at V and 11 bases at J, with 9 bases between the two ends. The germline V gene has CDR1 WSHSY and CDR2 SAAADI. The CDR3 runs to 11 residues. The CDR3: CASSETNEQYF. CDR3 nucleotide sequence: TGCGCCAGCAGTGAGACGAATGAGCAGTACTTC.

This clonotype was recorded at least ten times. The V and J genes are TRBV9 and TRBJ2-5, with a weak D call TRBD2 (5 bases). Germline loops: CDR1 SGDLS, CDR2 YYNGEE. The ends were cut back, 2 bases at V and 5 bases at J, with 10 bases in the middle. The CDR3 sequence is 13 residues long. CDR3 sequence (DNA): TGTGCCAGCAGCGTTCAGGACTTCGAGACCCAGTACTTC. Translation: CASSVQDFETQYF.

This clonotype was detected a few times. V and J are TRBV10-1 and TRBJ2-2; 9 nucleotides align to TRBD2. Germline CDR1 and CDR2: WNHNN and SYGVQD (reference sequence). CDR3 size: 16 residues. Trimming at V came to 1 base and at J to 2 bases, leaving 2 bases not matched to a gene. DNA for the CDR3: TGCGCCAGCAGTGAGTTGCTAGCGGGAAACACCGGGGAGCTGTTTTTT. Amino acids: CASSELLAGNTGELFF.

V usage is TRBV20-1 and J usage is TRBJ2-1; D is ambiguous. Trimming took off 3 bases at V and 6 bases at J, with 12 bases between the two ends. The CDR3 contains 13 residues. CDR1 DFQATT and CDR2 SNEGSKA come from the germline V gene (reference sequence). The CDR3 DNA follows: TGCAGTGCTAGTTCCGGGTCCGGCAATGAGCAGTTCTTC. Its translation is CSASSGSGNEQFF.

This clonotype was seen ten or more times. This rearrangement joins TRBV11-3 to TRBJ1-4; no reliable D call. Between the trimmed V and J ends, which lost 4 bases and 7 bases, there was a span of 10 bases. The CDR3 runs 13 residues. The germline V gene encodes CDR1 SGHNT and CDR2 YENEEA. The DNA of the CDR3 is TGTGCCAGCAGCTCATACCGGGGTGAAAAACTGTTTTTT. Protein: CASSSYRGEKLFF.

With respect to this clonotype: The limits of the CDR3 on the DNA are not certain, so only TCRdb's listed CDR3 is given. The chain carries TRBV6-2 or TRBV6-3 and TRBJ2-2; the table assigns TRBD2, which was not confirmed against the DNA. The CDR3 is 18 amino acids in total, end residues counted. CDR1 is MNHEY and CDR2 is SVGEGT in the germline V gene. CDR3 sequence reads: CASSVVRGGRNTGELFFF.

The table lists this clonotype with many counts. The chain combines TRBV7-9 with TRBJ2-3; 14 bases agree with TRBD2. The germline V gene encodes CDR1 SEHNR and CDR2 FQNEAQ (reference sequence). Trimming took 11 bases from V and 5 from J; bases not matched to a gene: 12. CDR3 length: 16 residues. The CDR3 here is CAQARGTSGSLDTQYF. In nucleotides, the CDR3 is TGTGCCCAGGCCCGCGGGACTAGCGGGAGTTTAGATACGCAGTATTTT.

This rearrangement joins TRBV12-3 or TRBV12-4 to TRBJ2-7; TRBD2 aligns across 12 bases. After removal of 7 bases from V and 5 bases from J, the junction contained 6 bases not matched to a gene. The CDR3 extends over 14 amino acids. The CDR3 region has the DNA TGTGCCAGCAAACTACTAGCGGGAGGTAACGAGCAGTACTTC. Translating it yields CASKLLAGGNEQYF.

There are many counts of this clonotype. The chain uses TRBV3-1 and TRBJ1-1; D not certain. Germline V gene data show CDR1 as LGHDT and CDR2 as YNNKEL (reference sequence). CDR3 size: 13 residues. Trimming pared 1 base from V and 4 bases from J, leaving 7 bases between. The CDR3 DNA is TGTGCCAGCAGCCAAGTCTCGGGCACTGAAGCTTTCTTT. This sequence encodes CASSQVSGTEAFF.

At least ten counts were recorded for this clonotype. The chain carries TRBV19 and TRBJ2-2; TRBD2 is a possible D gene (6 bases). V dropped 3 bases and J dropped 5 bases, with 7 bases sitting between them. The CDR3 totals 13 residues. CDR1 LNHDA and CDR2 SQIVND come from the germline V gene (reference sequence). DNA of the CDR3: TGTGCCAGTAGTATGGGGGGAACCGGGGAGCTGTTTTTT. Residues: CASSMGGTGELFF.

This clonotype has at least ten counts. The chain couples TRBV9 to TRBJ1-2, with 7 bases identical to TRBD1. Germline V lookup: CDR1 SGDLS, CDR2 YYNGEE. J was trimmed by 3 bases and V by 2 bases; bases with no gene match: 1. The length of the CDR3 is 13 residues. CDR3 residues: CASSVGTDYGYTF. The CDR3 coding sequence is TGTGCCAGCAGCGTCGGGACAGACTATGGCTACACCTTC.

Ten or more counts support this clonotype. The chain recombines TRBV5-1 with TRBJ2-1; 8 bases map to TRBD1. Germline CDR1 and CDR2: SGHRS and YFSETQ. This CDR3 is built from 15 residues. V shed 4 bases and J 2 bases; nucleotides not matched to a gene: 5. CDR3 sequence (DNA): TGCGCCAGCAGCGGGGGACAGGAGACCTACAATGAGCAGTTCTTC. It is translated as CASSGGQETYNEQFF. The complete variable domain, with remaining parts taken from reference TRBV5-1 and TRBJ2-1, reads KAGVTQTPRYLIKTRGQQVTLSCSPISGHRSVSWYQQTPGQGLQFLFEYFSETQRNKGNFPGRFSGRQFSNSRSEMNVSTLELGDSALYLCASSGGQETYNEQFFGPGTRLTVL.

This clonotype has at least ten counts. The chain is built from TRBV4-1 and TRBJ2-1, with 8 bases that match TRBD2. Germline loops: CDR1 MGHRA, CDR2 YSYEKL. This CDR3 comprises 19 residues. V shed 1 base, J shed 8 bases, and the junction held 19 bases outside the gene matches. Here the CDR3 reads CASSQGYAGTSSSMDEQFF. The CDR3 nucleotides are TGCGCCAGCAGCCAAGGTTACGCCGGGACTAGTAGTAGTATGGATGAGCAGTTCTTC.

This clonotype was detected ten times or more. The CDR3 bases are TGTGCCAGCAGTTTGCGGACGGTCCAAGAGACCCAGTACTTC. This gives the protein CASSLRTVQETQYF. The genes are TRBV12-3 or TRBV12-4 and TRBJ2-5; D gene uncertain. There are 14 residues in the CDR3. The V end was cut by 3 bases, the J end by 1 base, with 9 bases between.

This clonotype has a count of ten or more. The rearrangement uses TRBV19 and TRBJ2-2; maybe TRBD2 (7 bases). This CDR3 has 15 residues. CDR1 is LNHDA and CDR2 is SQIVND in the germline V gene (reference sequence). The V gene lost 1 base and the J gene lost 3 bases, with 9 bases spanning the gap. The CDR3 spells CASSIAGGHTGELFF. CDR3 sequence (DNA): TGTGCCAGTAGTATAGCCGGGGGGCACACCGGGGAGCTGTTTTTT.

This clonotype was seen at least ten times. The chain links TRBV5-1 to TRBJ2-1; a possible D gene is TRBD2 (7 bases). The CDR3 sequence is 14 residues long. Germline CDR1 reads SGHRS; CDR2 reads YFSETQ. Between the trimmed V and J ends, which lost 0 bases and 8 bases, there was a span of 12 bases. The CDR3 protein is CASSLGGGGYEQFF. The CDR3, as DNA: TGCGCCAGCAGCTTGGGGGGAGGGGGGTATGAGCAGTTCTTC.

On this clonotype: It is unclear where the CDR3 begins or ends on the DNA, so no DNA is shown, and the CDR3 is as TCRdb lists it. The V gene is TRBV6-1, the J gene TRBJ2-2; TRBD1, as called in the table, went unchecked against the DNA. The germline gives CDR1 MNHNS, CDR2 SASEGT. The CDR3 length is 16 residues, termini included. Here the CDR3 reads CASSEWGPITGELFFF.

As to this clonotype: A far larger clone is just one base off, so this is likely a read error. The gene calls are TRBV23-1 and TRBJ2-1; D is unresolved. TRBV23-1 is placed among ORFs of uncertain function. V lost 0 bases, J lost 10 bases, and 10 bases lay in between. The CDR3 loop spans 13 amino acids. Written as DNA, the CDR3 is TGCGCCAGCAGTCAATCGGCTCCGAGGGAGCAGTTCTTC. The encoded protein is CASSQSAPREQFF.